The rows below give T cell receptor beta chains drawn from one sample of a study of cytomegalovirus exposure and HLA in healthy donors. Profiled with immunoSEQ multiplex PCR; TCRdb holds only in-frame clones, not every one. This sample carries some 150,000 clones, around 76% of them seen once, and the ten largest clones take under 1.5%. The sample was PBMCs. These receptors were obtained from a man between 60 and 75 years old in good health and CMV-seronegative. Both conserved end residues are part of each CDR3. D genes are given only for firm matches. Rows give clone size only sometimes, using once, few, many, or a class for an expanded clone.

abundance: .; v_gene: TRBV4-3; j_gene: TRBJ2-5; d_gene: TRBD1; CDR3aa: CASSQDKTGGGETQYF; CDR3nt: TGCGCCAGCAGCCAAGATAAGACAGGGGGTGGGGAGACCCAGTACTTC
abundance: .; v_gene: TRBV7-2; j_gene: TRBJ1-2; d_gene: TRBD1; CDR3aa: CASSSRTGDLNYGYTF; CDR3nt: TGTGCCAGCAGCTCCCGGACAGGCGACCTTAACTATGGCTACACCTTC
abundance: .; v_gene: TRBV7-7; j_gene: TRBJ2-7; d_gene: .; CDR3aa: CASSFADTGSYEQYF; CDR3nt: TGTGCCAGCAGCTTCGCCGACACCGGCTCCTACGAGCAGTACTTC
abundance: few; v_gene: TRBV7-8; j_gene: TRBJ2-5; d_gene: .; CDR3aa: CASSVGGQETQYF; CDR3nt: TGTGCCAGCAGCGTCGGAGGCCAAGAGACCCAGTACTTC
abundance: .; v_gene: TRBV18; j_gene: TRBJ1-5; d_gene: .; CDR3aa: CASSDRTATRNQPQHF; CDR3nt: TGTGCCAGCTCAGATAGGACAGCTACCCGCAATCAGCCCCAGCATTTT
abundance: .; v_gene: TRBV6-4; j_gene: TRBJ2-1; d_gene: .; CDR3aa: CASSGEQGNEQFF; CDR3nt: TGTGCCAGCAGCGGCGAACAGGGCAATGAGCAGTTCTTC
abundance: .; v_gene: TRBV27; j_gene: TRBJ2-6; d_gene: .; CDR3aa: CASSLGHGRGFSGANVLTF; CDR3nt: TGTGCCAGCAGTTTGGGGCATGGACGCGGCTTCTCTGGGGCCAACGTCCTGACTTTC
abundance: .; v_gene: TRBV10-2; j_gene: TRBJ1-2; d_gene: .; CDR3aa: CASSEGGDGYTF; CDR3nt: TGCGCCAGCAGTGAGGGGGGCGATGGCTACACCTTC
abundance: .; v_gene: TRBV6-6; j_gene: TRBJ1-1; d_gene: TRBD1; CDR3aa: CASSSRTGNTEAFF; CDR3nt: TGTGCCAGCAGTTCCAGGACAGGGAACACTGAAGCTTTCTTT
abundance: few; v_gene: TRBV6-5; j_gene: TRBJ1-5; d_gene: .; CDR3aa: CASSYSGVQPQHF; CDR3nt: TGTGCCAGCAGTTACTCAGGGGTTCAGCCCCAGCATTTT
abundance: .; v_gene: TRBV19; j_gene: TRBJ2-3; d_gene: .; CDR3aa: CASGRLGVELDTQYF; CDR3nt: TGTGCCAGCGGGCGACTAGGTGTCGAGCTAGATACGCAGTATTTT
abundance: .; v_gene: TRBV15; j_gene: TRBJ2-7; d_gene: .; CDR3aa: CATSTPWGAYEQYF; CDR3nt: TGTGCCACCAGCACTCCGTGGGGAGCCTACGAGCAGTACTTC
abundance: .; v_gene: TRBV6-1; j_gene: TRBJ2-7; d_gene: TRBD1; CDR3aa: CATHRGHEQYF; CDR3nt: TGTGCCACCCACAGGGGGCACGAGCAGTACTTC
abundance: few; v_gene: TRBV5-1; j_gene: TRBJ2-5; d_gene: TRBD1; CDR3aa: CASSSRGQGVFGTQYF; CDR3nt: TGCGCCAGCAGTTCCCGGGGACAGGGGGTTTTTGGGACCCAGTACTTC
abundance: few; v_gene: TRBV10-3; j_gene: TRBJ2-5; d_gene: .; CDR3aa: CAISEWAAQETQYF; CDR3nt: TGTGCCATCAGTGAGTGGGCAGCACAAGAGACCCAGTACTTC
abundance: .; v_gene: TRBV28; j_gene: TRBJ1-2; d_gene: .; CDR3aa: CASSLAGNYGYTF; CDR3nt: TGTGCCAGCAGTTTGGCAGGAAACTATGGCTACACCTTC
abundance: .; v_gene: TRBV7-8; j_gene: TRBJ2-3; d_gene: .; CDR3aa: CASSQTRVGGRTDTQYF; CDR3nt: TGTGCCAGCAGCCAAACTAGGGTTGGCGGACGCACAGATACGCAGTATTTT
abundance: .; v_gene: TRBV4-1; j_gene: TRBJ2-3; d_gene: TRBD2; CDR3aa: CASSPPRLAGIVTQYF; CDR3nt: TGCGCCAGCAGCCCCCCTCGACTAGCGGGGATAGTTACGCAGTATTTT
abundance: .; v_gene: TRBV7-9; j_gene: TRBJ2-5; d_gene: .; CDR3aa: CASSPPQGASETQYF; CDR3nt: TGTGCCAGCAGCCCACCACAAGGGGCAAGTGAGACCCAGTACTTC
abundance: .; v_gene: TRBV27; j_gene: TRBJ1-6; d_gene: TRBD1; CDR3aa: CASRRGQGNSPLHF; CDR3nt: TGTGCCAGCAGGCGGGGACAGGGTAATTCACCCCTCCACTTT
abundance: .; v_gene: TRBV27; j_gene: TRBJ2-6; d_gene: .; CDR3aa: CASSPIQGTGANVLTF; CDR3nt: TGTGCCAGCAGTCCTATACAGGGAACTGGGGCCAACGTCCTGACTTTC
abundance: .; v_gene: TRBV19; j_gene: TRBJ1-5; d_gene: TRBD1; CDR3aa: CASIPQQGSQQPQHF; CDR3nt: TGTGCCAGTATTCCCCAACAGGGGTCACAACAGCCCCAGCATTTT
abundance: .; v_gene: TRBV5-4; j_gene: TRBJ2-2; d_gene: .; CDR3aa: CASSLVAGFTGELFF; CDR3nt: TGTGCCAGCAGCTTGGTAGCAGGGTTCACCGGGGAGCTGTTTTTT
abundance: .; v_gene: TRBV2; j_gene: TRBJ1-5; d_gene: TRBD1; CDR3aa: CASKGRGSVSNQPQHF; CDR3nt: TGTGCCAGCAAGGGCAGGGGGAGTGTGAGCAATCAGCCCCAGCATTTT
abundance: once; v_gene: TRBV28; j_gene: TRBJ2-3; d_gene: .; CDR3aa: CASSSRPLGSTDTQYF; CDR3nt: TGTGCCAGCAGTTCGAGGCCCCTGGGTAGCACAGATACGCAGTATTTT
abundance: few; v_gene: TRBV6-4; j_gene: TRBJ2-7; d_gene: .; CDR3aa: CASSDALVEYEQYF; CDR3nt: TGTGCCAGCAGTGACGCCCTAGTTGAATACGAGCAGTACTTC
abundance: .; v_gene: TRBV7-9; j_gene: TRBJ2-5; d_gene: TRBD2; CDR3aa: CSSSATSGLGIETQYF; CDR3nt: TGTTCCAGCAGCGCTACTAGCGGATTGGGGATAGAGACCCAGTACTTC
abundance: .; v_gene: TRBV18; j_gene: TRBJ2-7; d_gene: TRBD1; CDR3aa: CASSSTGEKYEQYF; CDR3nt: TGTGCCAGCTCATCGACAGGGGAAAAGTACGAGCAGTACTTC
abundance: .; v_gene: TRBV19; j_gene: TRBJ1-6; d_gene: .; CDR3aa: CASEQTAGNSPLHF; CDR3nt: TGTGCCAGCGAGCAGACAGCGGGGAATTCACCCCTCCACTTT
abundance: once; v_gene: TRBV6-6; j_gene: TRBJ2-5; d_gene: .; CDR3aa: CASSFMGHSETQYF; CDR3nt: TGTGCCAGCAGTTTTATGGGACATTCGGAGACCCAGTACTTC
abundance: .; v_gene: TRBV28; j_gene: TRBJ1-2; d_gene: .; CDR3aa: CASREGIYGYTF; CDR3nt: TGTGCCAGCAGGGAGGGGATTTATGGCTACACCTTC
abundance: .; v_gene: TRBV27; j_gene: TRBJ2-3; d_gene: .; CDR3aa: CASPCTDTQYF; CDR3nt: TGTGCCAGCCCCTGCACAGATACGCAGTATTTT
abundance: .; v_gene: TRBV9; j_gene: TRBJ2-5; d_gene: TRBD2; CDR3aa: CASSDPLAGGFQETQYF; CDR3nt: TGTGCCAGCAGCGATCCCTTAGCGGGGGGATTCCAAGAGACCCAGTACTTC
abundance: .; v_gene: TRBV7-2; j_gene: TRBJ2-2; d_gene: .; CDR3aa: CASSLGPLGLGELFF; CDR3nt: TGTGCCAGCAGCTTAGGGCCCCTGGGACTCGGGGAGCTGTTTTTT
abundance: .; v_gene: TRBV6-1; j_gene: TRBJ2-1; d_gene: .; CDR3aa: CASNPGTHYNEQFF; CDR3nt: TGTGCCAGCAATCCCGGGACACATTACAATGAGCAGTTCTTC
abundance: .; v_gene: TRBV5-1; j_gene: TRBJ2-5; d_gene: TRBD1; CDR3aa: CASSLAGQQETQYF; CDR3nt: TGCGCCAGCAGCTTGGCGGGACAGCAAGAGACCCAGTACTTC
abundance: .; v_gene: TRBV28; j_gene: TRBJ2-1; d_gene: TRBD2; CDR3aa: CASSLAGGREQFF; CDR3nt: TGTGCCAGCAGTTTAGCGGGGGGGCGGGAGCAGTTCTTC
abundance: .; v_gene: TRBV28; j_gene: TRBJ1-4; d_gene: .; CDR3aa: CASMAEGNEKLFF; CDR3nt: TGTGCCAGCATGGCGGAGGGTAATGAAAAACTGTTTTTT
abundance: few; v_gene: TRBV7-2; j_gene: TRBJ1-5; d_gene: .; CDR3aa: CASSRQVSGNQPQHF; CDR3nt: TGTGCCAGCAGTAGACAGGTTTCGGGCAATCAGCCCCAGCATTTT
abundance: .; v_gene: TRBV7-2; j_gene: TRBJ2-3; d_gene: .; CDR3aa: CASRLATDTQYF; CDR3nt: TGTGCCAGCAGGCTAGCCACAGATACGCAGTATTTT
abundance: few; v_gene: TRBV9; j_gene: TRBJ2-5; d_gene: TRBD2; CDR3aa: CASSSDPSGREETQYF; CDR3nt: TGTGCCAGCAGCTCCGACCCTAGCGGGAGGGAAGAGACCCAGTACTTC
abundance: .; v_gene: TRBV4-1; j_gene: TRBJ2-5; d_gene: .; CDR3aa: CASSQGGGRGETQYF; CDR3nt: TGCGCCAGCAGCCAAGGGGGGGGGCGTGGGGAGACCCAGTACTTC
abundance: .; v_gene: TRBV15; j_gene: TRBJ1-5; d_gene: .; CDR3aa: CATSRDFAGYQPQHF; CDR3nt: TGTGCCACCAGCAGAGATTTTGCAGGTTACCAGCCCCAGCATTTT